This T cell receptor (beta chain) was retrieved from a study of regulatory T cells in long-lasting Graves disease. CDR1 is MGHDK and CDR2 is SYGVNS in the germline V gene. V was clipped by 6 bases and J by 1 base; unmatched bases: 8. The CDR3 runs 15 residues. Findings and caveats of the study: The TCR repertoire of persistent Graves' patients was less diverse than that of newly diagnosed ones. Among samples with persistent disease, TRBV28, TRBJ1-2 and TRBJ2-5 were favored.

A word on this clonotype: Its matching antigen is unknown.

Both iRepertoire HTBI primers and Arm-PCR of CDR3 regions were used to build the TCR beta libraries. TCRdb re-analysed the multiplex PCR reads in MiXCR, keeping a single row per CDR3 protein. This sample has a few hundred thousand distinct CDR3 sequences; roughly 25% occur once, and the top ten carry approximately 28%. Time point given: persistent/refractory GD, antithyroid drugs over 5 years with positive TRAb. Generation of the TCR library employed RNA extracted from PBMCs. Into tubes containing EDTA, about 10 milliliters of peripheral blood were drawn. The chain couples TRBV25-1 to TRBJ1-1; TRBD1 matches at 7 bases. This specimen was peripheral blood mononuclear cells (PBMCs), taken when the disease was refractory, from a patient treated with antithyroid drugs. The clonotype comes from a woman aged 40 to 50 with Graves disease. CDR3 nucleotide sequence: TGTGCCAGCAGCGACCATTCAGGGGGGAACACTGAAGCTTTCTTT. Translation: CASSDHSGGNTEAFF. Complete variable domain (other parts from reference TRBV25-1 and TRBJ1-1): EADIYQTPRYLVIGTGKKITLECSQTMGHDKMYWYQQDPGMELHLIHYSYGVNSTEKGDLSSESTVSRIRTEHFPLTLESARPSHTSQYLCASSDHSGGNTEAFFGQGTRLTVV.